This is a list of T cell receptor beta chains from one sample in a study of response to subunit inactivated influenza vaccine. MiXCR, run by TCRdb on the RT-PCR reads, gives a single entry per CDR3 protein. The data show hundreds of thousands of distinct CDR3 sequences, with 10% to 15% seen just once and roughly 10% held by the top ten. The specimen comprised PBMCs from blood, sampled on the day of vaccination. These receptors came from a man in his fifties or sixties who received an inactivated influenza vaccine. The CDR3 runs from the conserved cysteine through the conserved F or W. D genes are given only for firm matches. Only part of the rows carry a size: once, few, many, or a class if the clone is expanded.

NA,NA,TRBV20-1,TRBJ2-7,CSARDGYKAPYEQYF,TGCAGTGCTAGAGATGGATACAAAGCCCCATACGAGCAGTACTTC
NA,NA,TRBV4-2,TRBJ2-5,CASSPEGHTQETQYF,TGTGCCAGCAGCCCGGAAGGGCATACTCAAGAGACCCAGTACTTC
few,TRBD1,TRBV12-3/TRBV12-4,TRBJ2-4,CASSPLDRGLQYF,TGTGCCAGCAGCCCCCTGGACAGGGGTCTTCAGTACTTC
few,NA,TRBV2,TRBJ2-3,CASRDRDTQYF,TGTGCCAGCAGGGACAGAGATACGCAGTATTTT
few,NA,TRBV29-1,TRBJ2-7,CSVEGTGLIGYEQYF,TGCAGCGTTGAGGGAACAGGGTTGATAGGCTACGAGCAGTACTTC
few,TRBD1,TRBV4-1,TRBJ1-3,CASSVQGVSGNTTYF,TGCGCCAGCAGCGTCCAGGGGGTCTCTGGAAACACCACATATTTT
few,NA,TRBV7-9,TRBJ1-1,CASSFSGGETEAFF,TGTGCCAGCAGCTTCTCGGGGGGAGAAACTGAAGCTTTCTTT
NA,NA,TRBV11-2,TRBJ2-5,CASSYTGPETQYF,TGTGCCAGCAGCTACACAGGGCCAGAGACCCAGTACTTC
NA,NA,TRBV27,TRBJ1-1,CASSSHRFTHHTEAFF,TGTGCCAGCAGTTCCCACAGATTTACCCATCACACTGAAGCTTTCTTT
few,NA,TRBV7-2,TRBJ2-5,CASSFFASQETQYF,TGTGCCAGCAGCTTTTTTGCATCCCAAGAGACCCAGTACTTC
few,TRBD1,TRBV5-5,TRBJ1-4,CASSWTTGTGDEKLFF,TGTGCCAGCAGCTGGACCACCGGGACAGGGGATGAAAAACTGTTTTTT
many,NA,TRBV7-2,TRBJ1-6,CASSLSHSSYNSPLHF,TGTGCCAGCAGCTTATCTCACAGCTCCTATAATTCACCCCTCCACTTT
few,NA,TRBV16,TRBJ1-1,CASSRRSNTEAFF,TGTGCCAGCAGCCGAAGATCGAACACTGAAGCTTTCTTT
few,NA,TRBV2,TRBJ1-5,CASSVGGSSPQHF,TGTGCCAGCAGTGTGGGGGGTTCCTCGCCCCAGCATTTT
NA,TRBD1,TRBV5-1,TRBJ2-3,CASSRDRETDTQYF,TGCGCCAGCAGCCGGGACAGGGAAACAGATACGCAGTATTTT
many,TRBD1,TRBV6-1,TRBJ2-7,CASRDRILYEQYF,TGTGCCAGCAGGGACAGGATCCTCTACGAGCAGTACTTC
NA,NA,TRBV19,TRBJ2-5,CASSIVSSGLKETQYF,TGTGCCAGTAGTATCGTGAGTAGCGGACTGAAAGAGACCCAGTACTTC